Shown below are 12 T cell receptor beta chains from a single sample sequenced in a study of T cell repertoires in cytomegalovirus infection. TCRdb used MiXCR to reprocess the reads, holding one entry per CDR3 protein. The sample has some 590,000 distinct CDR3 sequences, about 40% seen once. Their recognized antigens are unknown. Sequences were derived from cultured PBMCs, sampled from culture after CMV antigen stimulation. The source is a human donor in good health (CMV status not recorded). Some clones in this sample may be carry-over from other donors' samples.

The CDR3 region has the DNA TGTGCCAGCACCTCCCCAGGGGGCAATCCCGGGGAGCTGTTTTTT. Its translation is CASTSPGGNPGELFF. The V call is TRBV28, the J call TRBJ2-2; 8 bases map to TRBD1. The trim removed 7 bases at V and 6 bases at J, leaving 10 bases unmatched. The CDR3 spans 15 residues. The germline gives CDR1 MDHEN, CDR2 SYDVKM.

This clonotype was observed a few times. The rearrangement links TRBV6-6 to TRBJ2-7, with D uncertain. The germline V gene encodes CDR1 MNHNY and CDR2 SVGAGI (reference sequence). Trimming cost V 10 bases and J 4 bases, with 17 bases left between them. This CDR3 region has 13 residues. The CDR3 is CATARGVGYEQYF. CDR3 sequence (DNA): TGTGCCACCGCTCGTGGGGTGGGATACGAGCAGTACTTC.

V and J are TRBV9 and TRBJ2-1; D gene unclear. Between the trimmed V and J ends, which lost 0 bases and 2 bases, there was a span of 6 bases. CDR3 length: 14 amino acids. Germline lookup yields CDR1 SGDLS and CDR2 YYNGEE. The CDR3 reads CASSVGSTYNEQFF. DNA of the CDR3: TGTGCCAGCAGCGTAGGGAGTACCTACAATGAGCAGTTCTTC.

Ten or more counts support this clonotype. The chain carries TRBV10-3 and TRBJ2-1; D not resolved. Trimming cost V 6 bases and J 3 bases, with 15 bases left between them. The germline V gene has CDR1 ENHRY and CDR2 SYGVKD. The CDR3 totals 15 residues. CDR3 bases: TGTGCCATCAGAAACCGAGTGGGCCACTACAATGAGCAGTTCTTC. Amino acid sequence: CAIRNRVGHYNEQFF.

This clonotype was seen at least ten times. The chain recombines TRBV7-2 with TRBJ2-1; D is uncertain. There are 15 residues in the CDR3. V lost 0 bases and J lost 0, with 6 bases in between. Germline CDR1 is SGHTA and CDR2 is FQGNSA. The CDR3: CASSLAWTSYNEQFF. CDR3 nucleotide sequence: TGTGCCAGCAGCTTAGCCTGGACCTCCTACAATGAGCAGTTCTTC.

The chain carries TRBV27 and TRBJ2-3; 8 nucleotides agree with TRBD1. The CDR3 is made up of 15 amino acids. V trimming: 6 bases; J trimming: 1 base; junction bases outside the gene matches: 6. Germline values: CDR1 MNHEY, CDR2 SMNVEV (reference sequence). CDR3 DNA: TGTGCCAGCAGGAGACCGACAGGGGGCACAGATACGCAGTATTTT. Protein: CASRRPTGGTDTQYF.

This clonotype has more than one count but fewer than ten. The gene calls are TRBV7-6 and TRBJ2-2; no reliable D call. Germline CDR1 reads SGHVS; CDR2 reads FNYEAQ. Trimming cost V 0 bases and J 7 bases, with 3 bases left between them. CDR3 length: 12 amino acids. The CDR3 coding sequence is TGTGCCAGCAGCTTAGCAATCGGGGAGCTGTTTTTT. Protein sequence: CASSLAIGELFF.

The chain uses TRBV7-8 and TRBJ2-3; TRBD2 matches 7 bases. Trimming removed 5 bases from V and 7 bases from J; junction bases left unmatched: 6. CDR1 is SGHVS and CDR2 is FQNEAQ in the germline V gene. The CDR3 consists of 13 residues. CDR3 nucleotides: TGTGCCAGCAGCCGCCTAGCGGAAAATACGCAGTATTTT. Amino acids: CASSRLAENTQYF.

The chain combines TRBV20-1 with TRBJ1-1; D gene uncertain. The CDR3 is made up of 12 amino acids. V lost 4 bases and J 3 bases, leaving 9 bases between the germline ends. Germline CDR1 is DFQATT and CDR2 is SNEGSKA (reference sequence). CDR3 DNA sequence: TGCAGTGCTATCCACGGGGACACTGAAGCTTTCTTT. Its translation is CSAIHGDTEAFF.

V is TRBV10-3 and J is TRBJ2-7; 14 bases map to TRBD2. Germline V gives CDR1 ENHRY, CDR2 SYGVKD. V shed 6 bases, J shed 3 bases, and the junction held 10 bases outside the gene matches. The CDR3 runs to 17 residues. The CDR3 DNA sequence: TGTGCCATCAGGCCGACTAGCGGGGGGGCCGTCGGCTACGAGCAGTACTTC. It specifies CAIRPTSGGAVGYEQYF.

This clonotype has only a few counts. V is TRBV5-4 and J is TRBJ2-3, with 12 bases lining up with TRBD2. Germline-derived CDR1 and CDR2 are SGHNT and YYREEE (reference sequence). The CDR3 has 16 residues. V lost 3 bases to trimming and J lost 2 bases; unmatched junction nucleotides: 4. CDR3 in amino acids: CASSSLAGGLTDTQYF. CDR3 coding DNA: TGTGCCAGCAGCTCGCTAGCGGGGGGGCTCACAGATACGCAGTATTTT.

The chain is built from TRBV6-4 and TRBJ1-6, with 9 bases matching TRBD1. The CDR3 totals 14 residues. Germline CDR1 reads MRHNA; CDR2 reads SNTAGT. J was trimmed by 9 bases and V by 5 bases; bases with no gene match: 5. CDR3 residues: CASSRQGGSSPLHF. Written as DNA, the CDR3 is TGTGCCAGCAGTCGACAGGGGGGTAGTTCACCCCTCCACTTT.